This T cell receptor (beta chain) was found in a study of T cell changes during pregnancy in multiple sclerosis. Sequenced by immunoSEQ multiplex PCR; TCRdb stores in-frame clones only, minus some. The table has about 61,000 clones, 70% to 90% seen once. Germline V gives CDR1 SGDLS, CDR2 YYNGEE. Trimming left V 0 bases short and J 7 bases short, with 13 bases between. The CDR3 loop spans 14 amino acids. The specimen was peripheral blood, collected in the first trimester of pregnancy. The chain recombines TRBV9 with TRBJ1-2, with D possibly matching TRBD1 (6 bases). This TCR came from a female donor in good health, enrolled as a control in a pregnancy study. CDR3 bases: TGTGCCAGCAGCGTAGCTTTGGCAGGGGCTGGCTACACCTTC. It codes for CASSVALAGAGYTF.